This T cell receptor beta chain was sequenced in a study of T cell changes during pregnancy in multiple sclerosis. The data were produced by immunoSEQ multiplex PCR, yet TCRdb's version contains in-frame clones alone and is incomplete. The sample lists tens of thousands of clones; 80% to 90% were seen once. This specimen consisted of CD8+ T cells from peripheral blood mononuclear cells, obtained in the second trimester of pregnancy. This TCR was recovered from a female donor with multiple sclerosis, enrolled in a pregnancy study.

CDR3 sequence: CASSSRLPTTGYEQYF. As DNA, the CDR3 is TGTGCCAGCAGTTCAAGGTTACCTACAACGGGCTACGAGCAGTACTTC. The rearrangement links TRBV2 to TRBJ2-7; D remains unclear. The germline V gene encodes CDR1 SNHLY and CDR2 FYNNEI. CDR3 length equals 16 residues. The germline V and J ends were trimmed by 5 bases and 3 bases, with 20 bases remaining between them.